This T cell receptor (beta chain) was recovered during a study of control samples from healthy donors and cancer patients. V shed 4 bases and J 0 bases; nucleotides not matched to a gene: 3. The CDR3 totals 16 residues. Germline-derived CDR1 and CDR2 are SGDLS and YYNGEE. Libraries were prepared by immunoSEQ multiplex PCR; TCRdb keeps only in-frame clonotypes and omits some of them. The sample records under 150,000 clones, 80% to 90% being singletons. The sample consisted of PBMCs. The chain links TRBV9 to TRBJ2-5; 13 bases are shared with TRBD2. The receptor was derived from a woman aged 45-65 years with colorectal cancer. CDR3 sequence: CASSRTSGGHQETQYF. CDR3 sequence (DNA): TGTGCCAGCAGCAGGACTAGCGGGGGACACCAAGAGACCCAGTACTTC.